The 22 T cell receptor beta chains reported below all come from one sample, sequenced in a study of CD8 T cells in Susac syndrome. RNA totalling about 0.5 to 1 ug underwent reverse transcription with random hexamers. MiXCR was run by TCRdb on the immunoSEQ multiplex PCR reads, yielding one entry per CDR3 protein. The table shows approximately 120,000 distinct CDR3 sequences, with about 95% occurring only once. Sequences were obtained from CD4+ T cells from PBMCs. These receptors originate from a human donor in good health.

This sequence joins TRBV7-9 and TRBJ2-5, with D unresolved. Deletions cut 5 bases from V and 4 bases from J, with 14 bases between. Germline values: CDR1 SEHNR, CDR2 FQNEAQ (reference sequence). The CDR3 has 14 residues. CDR3: CASSPVGPRETQYF. DNA for the CDR3: TGTGCCAGCAGCCCAGTCGGGCCCAGAGAGACCCAGTACTTC.

The rearrangement links TRBV20-1 to TRBJ2-7, with D perhaps matching TRBD2 (6 bases). Germline V gene data show CDR1 as DFQATT and CDR2 as SNEGSKA (reference sequence). Trimming took 6 bases from V and 3 from J, leaving 15 bases between them. The CDR3 loop spans 13 amino acids. CDR3 residues: CSAGGERGYEQYF. The DNA for the CDR3 is TGCAGTGCCGGAGGGGAGCGAGGCTACGAGCAGTACTTC.

The V gene is TRBV5-1, the J gene TRBJ1-1, with D possibly being TRBD1 (5 bases). CDR1 is SGHRS, CDR2 YFSETQ, per germline. V lost 4 bases to trimming and J lost 0 bases, with 13 bases between them. The CDR3 extends over 15 amino acids. The CDR3 DNA is TGCGCCAGCAGCGGAGACTCAGGGTTGAACACTGAAGCTTTCTTT. This translates into CASSGDSGLNTEAFF.

The rearrangement joins TRBV5-6 to TRBJ1-2; 8 bases match TRBD1. In germline, CDR1 is SGHDT, CDR2 YYEEEE. Trimming took 3 bases from V and 2 from J; bases not matched to a gene: 9. CDR3 length: 16 residues. The CDR3 DNA sequence: TGTGCCAGCAGCTCCACCAGGACAGGGAAGAACTATGGCTACACCTTC. Residues: CASSSTRTGKNYGYTF.

V is TRBV20-1 and J is TRBJ2-2; D unclear. The germline gives CDR1 DFQATT, CDR2 SNEGSKA (reference sequence). The CDR3 sequence is 13 residues long. V lost 1 base to trimming and J lost 4 bases, with 7 bases between them. The CDR3 sequence is CSARGRGTGELFF. The CDR3 bases are TGCAGTGCTAGAGGCAGAGGCACCGGGGAGCTGTTTTTT.

This chain links TRBV4-2 with TRBJ1-5; unclear D gene. The V and J ends lost 4 bases and 2 bases respectively, with 12 bases between them. Germline CDR1 is LGHNA and CDR2 is YNFKEQ. CDR3 length: 15 residues. The CDR3 sequence is CASSPGEEGNQPQHF. CDR3 in DNA: TGTGCCAGCAGCCCGGGCGAGGAAGGCAATCAGCCCCAGCATTTT.

This clonotype was picked up one time. V usage is TRBV6-5 and J usage is TRBJ1-2; no reliable D call. The CDR3 runs to 13 residues. Per the germline V gene, CDR1 is MNHEY and CDR2 is SVGAGI. The V and J ends lost 2 bases and 4 bases respectively, with 8 bases between them. CDR3 nucleotides: TGTGCCAGCAGTTACGGCAAGGGCTATGGCTACACCTTC. It specifies CASSYGKGYGYTF.

Only one count was recorded for this clonotype. V and J are TRBV6-2 or TRBV6-3 and TRBJ2-3; a possible D gene is TRBD2 (6 bases). The CDR3 runs to 13 residues. The V gene's germline CDR1 is MNHEY and CDR2 SVGEGT. The V and J ends lost 0 bases and 5 bases respectively, with 6 bases between them. The CDR3 here is CASSYSTRDTQYF. DNA for the CDR3: TGTGCCAGCAGTTACTCGACTAGAGATACGCAGTATTTT.

This sequence joins TRBV5-1 and TRBJ1-1; D is perhaps TRBD1 (6 bases). Trimming left V 4 bases short and J 1 base short, with 14 bases between. The CDR3 extends over 15 amino acids. CDR1 is SGHRS and CDR2 is YFSETQ in the germline V gene. Here the CDR3 reads CASSPQQGKNTEAFF. The CDR3 coding sequence is TGCGCCAGCAGCCCCCAACAGGGAAAGAACACTGAAGCTTTCTTT. The complete variable domain, with remaining parts taken from reference TRBV5-1 and TRBJ1-1, reads KAGVTQTPRYLIKTRGQQVTLSCSPISGHRSVSWYQQTPGQGLQFLFEYFSETQRNKGNFPGRFSGRQFSNSRSEMNVSTLELGDSALYLCASSPQQGKNTEAFFGQGTRLTVV.

The chain links TRBV7-9 to TRBJ1-2; tentative D call: TRBD1 (6 bases). CDR1 SEHNR and CDR2 FQNEAQ come from the germline V gene (reference sequence). V was cut by 5 bases and J by 0 bases, with 22 bases left in between. CDR3 size: 18 residues. The CDR3, as DNA: TGTGCCAGCAGCACTTTGGGAGTCTACAGACAGGCTAACTATGGCTACACCTTC. Its translation is CASSTLGVYRQANYGYTF.

This chain connects TRBV29-1 to TRBJ2-7; unclear D gene. V lost 0 bases to trimming and J lost 1 base, with 13 bases between them. Germline assignment: CDR1 SQVTM and CDR2 ANQGSEA. The CDR3 contains 15 residues. The CDR3 sequence: CSVEDTEKRSYEQYF. As DNA, the CDR3 is TGCAGCGTTGAAGATACAGAGAAGAGGTCCTACGAGCAGTACTTC.

Only one count was recorded for this clonotype. This rearrangement joins TRBV30 to TRBJ2-1; D uncertain. The CDR3 has 14 residues. From germline, CDR1 is GTSNPN and CDR2 SVGIG (reference sequence). The V end was cut by 3 bases, the J end by 3 bases, with 12 bases between. The CDR3 nucleotides read TGTGCCTGGAGGTTGAGCGACTTCTACAATGAGCAGTTCTTC. It specifies CAWRLSDFYNEQFF.

The J gene is TRBJ2-4, the V gene TRBV6-5; D remains unclear. Trimming shortened V by 7 bases and J by 3 bases, and 13 bases separated the two germline ends. The CDR3 consists of 14 residues. The germline CDR1 and CDR2 sequences are MNHEY and SVGAGI. CDR3 residues: CASKRTDHKNIQYF. CDR3 coding DNA: TGTGCCAGCAAGAGGACGGACCACAAAAACATTCAGTACTTC.

The CDR3 protein is CASSQGLSSNQPQHF. In DNA form, the CDR3 reads TGTGCCAGCAGCCAAGGCCTGAGTAGCAATCAGCCCCAGCATTTT. The V gene is TRBV14, the J gene TRBJ1-5, with D unresolved. Per germline, CDR1 SGHDN and CDR2 FVKESK. The CDR3 contains 15 residues. V gave up 1 base and J gave up 0 bases, with 7 bases separating them.

The chain is built from TRBV7-9 and TRBJ2-2; TRBD1 aligns across 9 bases. Germline V gives CDR1 SEHNR, CDR2 FQNEAQ (reference sequence). This CDR3 spans 15 amino acids. Losses at the gene ends were 3 bases for V and 2 bases for J; bases not matched to a gene: 1. CDR3 sequence: CASSLDRGNTGELFF. DNA for the CDR3: TGTGCCAGCAGCTTGGACAGGGGTAACACCGGGGAGCTGTTTTTT.

This clonotype was counted between two and nine times. The chain joins TRBV2 to TRBJ2-2; D may match TRBD1 or TRBD2 (5 bases each). The CDR3 spans 14 residues. CDR1 is SNHLY and CDR2 is FYNNEI in the germline V gene. V was trimmed by 5 bases and J by 4 bases, leaving 11 bases between them. The CDR3 DNA reads as TGTGCCAGCAGTAACCGGGACGGCACCGGGGAGCTGTTTTTT. Translation: CASSNRDGTGELFF.

CDR3 residues: CASVFGLWERNTEAFF. CDR3 DNA sequence: TGTGCCAGCGTTTTTGGGCTCTGGGAGCGAAACACTGAAGCTTTCTTT. The rearrangement links TRBV6-5 to TRBJ1-1; unclear D gene. This CDR3 spans 16 amino acids. V lost 8 bases and J lost 2, with 21 bases in between. Germline CDR1 reads MNHEY; CDR2 reads SVGAGI.

This chain's CDR3 is CASSHGQGYGYTF. CDR3 DNA sequence: TGTGCCAGCAGCCACGGACAGGGATATGGCTACACCTTC. This rearrangement joins TRBV5-8 to TRBJ1-2, with 8 bases aligning to TRBD1. This CDR3 region has 13 residues. The J segment lost 5 bases and the V segment lost 4 bases, leaving 4 bases of the junction unmatched. Germline values: CDR1 SGHTS, CDR2 YDEGEE.

This chain links TRBV7-9 with TRBJ2-7, with 8 bases identical to TRBD1. Unmatched junction bases numbered 4, after V lost 0 bases and J lost 6 bases. Germline CDR1 and CDR2: SEHNR and FQNEAQ (reference sequence). CDR3 length: 14 residues. In DNA form, the CDR3 reads TGTGCCAGCAGCTTAGCGGGACAGGTATTCGAGCAGTACTTC. This codes for CASSLAGQVFEQYF. The whole variable domain, filled in from reference TRBV7-9 and TRBJ2-7, reads DTGVSQNPRHKITKRGQNVTFRCDPISEHNRLYWYRQTLGQGPEFLTYFQNEAQLEKSRLLSDRFSAERPKGSFSTLEIQRTEQGDSAMYLCASSLAGQVFEQYFGPGTRLTVT.

V gene TRBV2 combines with J gene TRBJ1-1, with 12 bases matching TRBD1. The CDR3 spans 15 residues. The J segment lost 5 bases and the V segment lost 6 bases, leaving 7 bases of the junction unmatched. Germline V gene sequence: CDR1 SNHLY, CDR2 FYNNEI. The CDR3 is CASSWGDRGRTEAFF. The CDR3 bases are TGTGCCAGCAGCTGGGGGGACAGGGGGCGAACTGAAGCTTTCTTT.

The chain carries TRBV24-1 and TRBJ2-2; D gene ambiguous. Deletions cut 4 bases from V and 5 bases from J, with 4 bases between. The germline V gene has CDR1 KGHDR and CDR2 SFDVKD. The CDR3 has 12 residues. This CDR3 reads CATSEVTGELFF. CDR3 in DNA: TGTGCCACCAGTGAAGTTACCGGGGAGCTGTTTTTT.

This chain links TRBV29-1 with TRBJ1-5, with D possibly TRBD1 on 6 matching bases. The CDR3 loop spans 13 amino acids. The V gene's germline CDR1 is SQVTM and CDR2 ANQGSEA. The V and J ends lost 2 bases and 4 bases respectively, with 9 bases between them. For the CDR3, the DNA is TGCAGCGTTGAAATAGGGGGAAATCAGCCCCAGCATTTT. It encodes CSVEIGGNQPQHF.